This entry features one T cell receptor beta chain sequence. Per the germline V gene, CDR1 is LNHDA and CDR2 is SQIVND (reference sequence). This CDR3 spans 15 amino acids. Trimming stripped 5 bases from V and 4 bases from J, with 17 bases between. Produced via immunoSEQ multiplex PCR; TCRdb's table is partial and in-frame only. The data contain about 160,000 clones, over 80% of them singletons. The sample comes from a study of blood T cell repertoires in COVID-19. The overall study: The United States, Italy and Spain supplied acute and convalescent COVID-19 samples. The analysed material was cDNA or gDNA that came from T cells, B-cell-depleted T cells, or PBMCs.

The sequencing sample was made of peripheral blood. This TCR came from a woman between 45 and 65 years old with acute or convalescent COVID-19. The J gene is TRBJ1-2, the V gene TRBV19; tentative D call: TRBD1 (5 bases). CDR3 amino acids: CASSSRVSLSYGYTF. For the CDR3, the DNA is TGTGCCAGTAGTTCCAGGGTTTCACTCAGCTATGGCTACACCTTC.